These 22 T cell receptor beta chains originate from one sample sequenced in a study of blood T cell repertoires in COVID-19. TCRdb's copy holds only in-frame clones and misses some; the assay was immunoSEQ multiplex PCR. The table lists 200,000 to 300,000 clones, approximately 83% of them singletons. The sequenced sample consisted of peripheral blood. These receptors were collected from a human donor in a cohort sampled during active COVID-19.

This clone was seen more than once but under ten times. The chain uses TRBV6-1 and TRBJ1-1, with 8 positions matching TRBD1. The ends lost 1 base at V and 1 base at J; junction bases unmatched: 5. Germline CDR1 is MNHNS and CDR2 is SASEGT. This CDR3 spans 16 amino acids. The CDR3 spells CASSEGQGRTNTEAFF. The CDR3, as DNA: TGTGCCAGCAGTGAAGGACAGGGGCGAACGAACACTGAAGCTTTCTTT.

This chain connects TRBV11-2 to TRBJ1-2; tentatively, D is TRBD1 (5 bases). The CDR3 is 13 residues long. Trimming removed 5 bases from V and 4 bases from J, with 11 bases in between. Germline loops: CDR1 SGHAT, CDR2 FQNNGV. The CDR3 loop reads CASSEDRGYGYTF. CDR3 bases: TGTGCCAGCAGCGAAGATAGGGGCTATGGCTACACCTTC.

The chain couples TRBV4-2 to TRBJ2-7; tentative D call: TRBD2 (5 bases). Germline V gene data show CDR1 as LGHNA and CDR2 as YNFKEQ. This CDR3 has 14 amino acids. Trimming stripped 1 base from V and 0 bases from J, with 7 bases between. The CDR3 nucleotides read TGTGCCAGCAGCCAAGCCGACTACTCCTACGAGCAGTACTTC. Its translation: CASSQADYSYEQYF.

CDR3 sequence (DNA): TGTGCCAGCAGCTTTCGGGTCACAGGGGGAGGTAAAAACATTCAGTACTTC. Translated: CASSFRVTGGGKNIQYF. The V call is TRBV5-6, the J call TRBJ2-4; 8 bases line up with TRBD1. Losses at the gene ends were 2 bases for V and 4 bases for J; bases not matched to a gene: 11. The germline CDR1 and CDR2 sequences are SGHDT and YYEEEE. This CDR3 spans 17 amino acids. The variable domain in full, completed from reference TRBV5-6 and TRBJ2-4, reads DAGVTQSPTHLIKTRGQQVTLRCSPKSGHDTVSWYQQALGQGPQFIFQYYEEEERQRGNFPDRFSGHQFPNYSSELNVNALLLGDSALYLCASSFRVTGGGKNIQYFGAGTRLSVL.

V gene TRBV28 combines with J gene TRBJ2-1; 12 bases align to TRBD2. Germline CDR1 MDHEN, CDR2 SYDVKM. The CDR3 loop spans 15 amino acids. J lost 3 bases, V lost 4 bases, and 1 base had no gene match. The CDR3 coding sequence is TGTGCCAGCAGTTCTAGCGGGAGGGGCTACAATGAGCAGTTCTTC. Its protein product is CASSSSGRGYNEQFF.

This clone came up once. J is TRBJ2-1 and V is TRBV11-2; 11 bases fit TRBD2. The trim removed 1 base at V and 9 bases at J, leaving 5 bases unmatched. The CDR3 runs to 15 residues. The germline V gene encodes CDR1 SGHAT and CDR2 FQNNGV. CDR3 residues: CASSLVASGRTEQFF. For the CDR3, the DNA is TGTGCCAGCAGCTTAGTAGCTAGCGGGAGGACTGAGCAGTTCTTC.

The chain joins TRBV11-3 to TRBJ2-1; 8 bases line up with TRBD2. The CDR3 extends over 16 amino acids. CDR1 is SGHNT, CDR2 YENEEA, per germline. Trimming cost V 4 bases and J 4 bases; bases outside gene matches: 9. The CDR3, as DNA: TGTGCCAGCAGCTCCCGAGGAGCGGGAGTATACAATGAGCAGTTCTTC. Translated: CASSSRGAGVYNEQFF. The variable domain in full, with the rest retrieved from reference TRBV11-3 and TRBJ2-1, is EAGVVQSPRYKIIEKKQPVAFWCNPISGHNTLYWYLQNLGQGPELLIRYENEEAVDDSQLPKDRFSAERLKGVDSTLKIQPAELGDSAVYLCASSSRGAGVYNEQFFGPGTRLTVL.

The chain has TRBV28 and TRBJ2-1; 14 nucleotides align to TRBD2. With V trimmed by 6 bases and J by 7 bases, 5 bases remained unmatched. This CDR3 has 15 residues. Germline V gives CDR1 MDHEN, CDR2 SYDVKM. The CDR3 spells CASRPGTSGSNEQFF. CDR3 coding DNA: TGTGCCAGCAGGCCCGGGACTAGCGGGAGTAATGAGCAGTTCTTC.

The chain uses TRBV6-6 and TRBJ2-5, with 8 bases that match TRBD2. The germline V gene has CDR1 MNHNY and CDR2 SVGAGI (reference sequence). The CDR3 has 16 amino acids. V shed 0 bases, J shed 5 bases, and the junction held 8 bases outside the gene matches. CDR3 residues: CASSYSSGGGWETQYF. CDR3 coding DNA: TGTGCCAGCAGTTACTCAAGCGGGGGTGGTTGGGAGACCCAGTACTTC.

By sample fraction, this clone is medium-sized. V usage is TRBV7-9 and J usage is TRBJ2-7; D not resolved. This CDR3 spans 11 amino acids. Germline lookup yields CDR1 SEHNR and CDR2 FQNEAQ (reference sequence). Between the trimmed V and J ends, which lost 8 bases and 6 bases, there was a span of 11 bases. The CDR3 sequence is CASQSGLEQYF. CDR3 DNA: TGTGCCAGCCAGAGTGGGCTCGAGCAGTACTTC.

CDR3 bases: TGTGCCAGCAGTCCACAGGTTATGGAGACCCAGTACTTC. Protein: CASSPQVMETQYF. This chain connects TRBV28 to TRBJ2-5; tentative D call: TRBD1 (5 bases). Trimming removed 5 bases from V and 5 bases from J, with 12 bases in between. Germline-derived CDR1 and CDR2 are MDHEN and SYDVKM. The CDR3 totals 13 residues.

The genes are TRBV5-1 and TRBJ2-7; 11 bases agree with TRBD2. This CDR3 comprises 15 residues. J was trimmed by 5 bases and V by 4 bases; bases with no gene match: 8. CDR1 is SGHRS, CDR2 YFSETQ, per germline. The CDR3 coding sequence is TGCGCCAGCAGCGTTGGACTAGCGGGCAAGAACGAGCAGTACTTC. Protein: CASSVGLAGKNEQYF.

The chain recombines TRBV11-2 with TRBJ1-1; no definite D call. V gave up 6 bases and J gave up 5 bases, with 7 bases separating them. Germline values: CDR1 SGHAT, CDR2 FQNNGV. The CDR3 runs 11 residues. CDR3 in DNA: TGTGCCAGCAGTTCGGGAACTGAAGCTTTCTTT. Translating gives CASSSGTEAFF.

V usage is TRBV4-1 and J usage is TRBJ1-5, with 7 nucleotides matching TRBD1. Per the germline V gene, CDR1 is MGHRA and CDR2 is YSYEKL. V lost 3 bases and J lost 5; bases outside the gene matches: 10. This CDR3 is built from 16 residues. The DNA for the CDR3 is TGCGCCAGCAGCCAGTTCGGACAGGACGGATATCAGCCCCAGCATTTT. It codes for CASSQFGQDGYQPQHF.

This chain links TRBV18 with TRBJ1-2; D perhaps matches TRBD1 (6 bases). Per the germline V gene, CDR1 is KGHSH and CDR2 is LQKENI. The V end was cut by 3 bases, the J end by 2 bases, with 13 bases between. The CDR3 sequence is 15 residues long. The CDR3 is CASSPGDKTNYGYTF. CDR3 coding DNA: TGTGCCAGCTCACCTGGGGACAAAACGAACTATGGCTACACCTTC.

The V and J genes are TRBV14 and TRBJ1-2, with 8 nucleotides matching TRBD1. The CDR3 has 19 residues. The germline gives CDR1 SGHDN, CDR2 FVKESK. After removal of 4 bases from V and 1 base from J, the junction contained 17 bases not matched to a gene. CDR3 region: CASSPSRGLKDRDNYGYTF. CDR3 nucleotides: TGTGCCAGCAGCCCATCCAGAGGTTTAAAGGACAGGGATAACTATGGCTACACCTTC. The variable domain in full, completed from reference TRBV14 and TRBJ1-2, reads EAGVTQFPSHSVIEKGQTVTLRCDPISGHDNLYWYRRVMGKEIKFLLHFVKESKQDESGMPNNRFLAERTGGTYSTLKVQPAELEDSGVYFCASSPSRGLKDRDNYGYTFGSGTRLTVV.

The V gene is TRBV9, the J gene TRBJ1-2; D not certain. Germline values: CDR1 SGDLS, CDR2 YYNGEE. The V end was cut by 0 bases, the J end by 7 bases, with 10 bases between. The CDR3 has 13 amino acids. CDR3 DNA sequence: TGTGCCAGCAGCGTAGCCGATGTCGGTGGCTACACCTTC. Protein: CASSVADVGGYTF.

The CDR3 here is CASSPYNQPQHF. The CDR3 bases are TGTGCCAGCAGTCCGTACAATCAGCCCCAGCATTTT. The gene calls are TRBV28 and TRBJ1-5; the D is unclear. The germline gives CDR1 MDHEN, CDR2 SYDVKM. Trimming stripped 5 bases from V and 3 bases from J, with 5 bases between. This CDR3 spans 12 amino acids.

J is TRBJ1-6 and V is TRBV2; the match to TRBD1 covers 8 bases. CDR1 is SNHLY, CDR2 FYNNEI, per germline. The CDR3 runs to 14 residues. The V and J ends lost 5 bases and 5 bases, in that order; junction bases with no gene match: 2. In nucleotides, the CDR3 is TGTGCCAGCAGTTCACAGGGGGATAATTCACCCCTCCACTTT. Amino acid sequence: CASSSQGDNSPLHF.

A few counts support this clone. The chain has TRBV5-5 and TRBJ2-2; D perhaps matches TRBD2 (5 bases). This CDR3 contains 16 residues. CDR1 and CDR2 (germline): SGHKS, YYEKEE (reference sequence). Deletions cut 1 base from V and 8 bases from J, with 18 bases between. The CDR3 here is CASSLPLGMGYGELFF. For the CDR3, the DNA is TGTGCCAGCAGCTTGCCGCTCGGGATGGGGTATGGGGAGCTGTTTTTT.

The chain carries TRBV10-3 and TRBJ2-7; unclear D gene. Germline V gene data show CDR1 as ENHRY and CDR2 as SYGVKD. Trimming shortened V by 5 bases and J by 4 bases, and 12 bases separated the two germline ends. The CDR3 covers 13 residues. DNA of the CDR3: TGTGCCATCAGTCTCTCGGGTGAATACGAGCAGTACTTC. Amino acid sequence: CAISLSGEYEQYF.

A single count supports this clone. V and J are TRBV18 and TRBJ2-5; TRBD2 aligns across 7 bases. From germline, CDR1 is KGHSH and CDR2 LQKENI. The length of the CDR3 is 16 residues. Losses at the gene ends were 3 bases for V and 2 bases for J; bases not matched to a gene: 9. CDR3 loop: CASSPNQRGSQETQYF. As DNA, the CDR3 is TGTGCCAGCTCACCGAATCAGCGGGGATCACAAGAGACCCAGTACTTC.